Below are 3 T cell receptor beta chains sequenced from a single sample in a study of siplizumab effects on memory and regulatory T cells. Measured with immunoSEQ multiplex PCR; TCRdb has only the in-frame clones, and not every one. The sample gives 110,000 or so clones, around 93% of which show up once; roughly 0.15% is in the top ten. Input material: non-Treg CD4+ T cells sorted from blood. The origin of the receptors is a human donor in good health.

V and J are TRBV11-3 and TRBJ2-3; the match to TRBD1 covers 7 bases. Germline V CDR1 and CDR2: SGHNT, YENEEA. V lost 9 bases to trimming and J lost 4 bases; unmatched junction nucleotides: 13. The CDR3 loop spans 15 amino acids. CDR3 bases: TGTGCCAGTACCGAGGAGAGACAGGGTGCAGATACGCAGTATTTT. Its translation: CASTEERQGADTQYF.

The chain couples TRBV7-2 to TRBJ1-6; weak D call: TRBD1 (5 bases). This CDR3 is built from 14 residues. V lost 7 bases and J 10 bases, leaving 17 bases between the germline ends. The germline gives CDR1 SGHTA, CDR2 FQGNSA. The chain's CDR3 is CASTPTRGQSPLHF. Written as DNA, the CDR3 is TGTGCCAGCACCCCCACAAGGGGTCAATCACCCCTCCACTTT.

The V gene is TRBV10-3, the J gene TRBJ2-3, with D perhaps matching TRBD1 or TRBD2 (5 bases each). This CDR3 spans 13 amino acids. The germline gives CDR1 ENHRY, CDR2 SYGVKD. Trimming left V 11 bases short and J 4 bases short, with 16 bases between. The CDR3 protein is CASRGPASDTQYF. The CDR3 DNA follows: TGTGCCTCAAGGGGACCAGCCTCAGATACGCAGTATTTT.